These 17 T cell receptor beta chains share one sample of origin, sequenced in a study of cytomegalovirus exposure and HLA in healthy donors. PCR employed 60 Vbeta and 13 Jbeta primers. Profiled with immunoSEQ multiplex PCR; TCRdb holds only in-frame clones, not every one. The table lists roughly 280,000 clones, approximately 70% of them singletons, with 2% to 2.5% in the top ten. Sequencing input: PBMCs. The receptors here all came from a female donor in good health and CMV-seronegative.

The chain uses TRBV2 and TRBJ2-2; 8 bases are a match to TRBD2. With V trimmed by 6 bases and J by 1 base, 4 bases remained unmatched. The CDR3 is 15 residues long. Germline V gene data show CDR1 as SNHLY and CDR2 as FYNNEI. Here the CDR3 reads CASRGSGRNTGELFF. The CDR3 coding sequence is TGTGCCAGCAGGGGGAGCGGGAGGAACACCGGGGAGCTGTTTTTT.

The rearrangement links TRBV7-4 to TRBJ2-3; D is perhaps TRBD2 (5 bases). The germline gives CDR1 SGHVT, CDR2 SQSDAQ. V gave up 10 bases and J gave up 2 bases, with 19 bases separating them. The CDR3 consists of 15 residues. DNA of the CDR3: TGTGCCAACGAGGGAGTCCGCCCACACACAGATACGCAGTATTTT. This gives the protein CANEGVRPHTDTQYF.

This clone was picked up a small number of times. The V and J genes are TRBV10-2 and TRBJ2-5; a weak D match, TRBD2 (6 bases). TRBJ2-7 matches the DNA end more closely, so the J call is doubtful. Germline assignment: CDR1 WSHSY and CDR2 SAAADI. CDR3 length: 12 residues. The CDR3 is CATGTGTYEQYF. As DNA, the CDR3 is TGCGCCACCGGGACTGGTACTTACGAGCAGTACTTC.

The chain uses TRBV2 and TRBJ2-1; no firm D call. The CDR3 consists of 15 residues. From germline, CDR1 is SNHLY and CDR2 FYNNEI. Trimming removed 4 bases at V and 0 bases at J, with 10 bases between. This CDR3 reads CASSVLRSSYNEQFF. DNA of the CDR3: TGTGCCAGCAGTGTCCTTCGGAGCTCCTACAATGAGCAGTTCTTC.

V and J are TRBV29-1 and TRBJ2-7; D perhaps matches TRBD1 (6 bases). The CDR3 is made up of 15 amino acids. Trimming removed 2 bases from V and 5 bases from J, with 19 bases in between. The germline gives CDR1 SQVTM, CDR2 ANQGSEA. CDR3 residues: CSVERRGVGQNEQYF. CDR3 bases: TGCAGCGTTGAAAGAAGAGGGGTCGGACAGAACGAGCAGTACTTC.

The genes are TRBV20-1 and TRBJ1-2; D unresolved. CDR1 is DFQATT and CDR2 is SNEGSKA in the germline V gene (reference sequence). The CDR3 consists of 11 residues. Trimming removed 3 bases from V and 0 bases from J, with 2 bases in between. CDR3 nucleotides: TGCAGTGCTAGCTCTAACTATGGCTACACCTTC. It translates to CSASSNYGYTF.

The chain combines TRBV13 with TRBJ1-3; no clear D gene. Germline CDR1 is PRHDT and CDR2 is FYEKMQ (reference sequence). This CDR3 region has 16 residues. The V gene lost 0 bases and the J gene lost 0 bases, with 9 bases spanning the gap. CDR3 DNA: TGTGCCAGCAGCTTAGGGGAGACTAGCTCTGGAAACACCATATATTTT. It specifies CASSLGETSSGNTIYF. Drawing the rest from reference TRBV13 and TRBJ1-3, the complete variable domain is AAGVIQSPRHLIKEKRETATLKCYPIPRHDTVYWYQQGPGQDPQFLISFYEKMQSDKGSIPDRFSAQQFSDYHSELNMSSLELGDSALYFCASSLGETSSGNTIYFGEGSWLTVV.

This clone was observed once. The chain combines TRBV6-1 with TRBJ2-1; 7 nucleotides agree with TRBD2. The length of the CDR3 is 12 residues. Germline V gives CDR1 MNHNS, CDR2 SASEGT. J gave up 10 bases and V 8 bases, and 8 bases lay outside the gene matches. CDR3 protein: CASQRPGLEQFF. In nucleotides, the CDR3 is TGTGCCAGCCAGCGACCGGGACTAGAGCAGTTCTTC.

CDR3 DNA sequence: TGTGCCAGCAGCCAACTAGCGGGCCTCCAGTATTTT. Protein product: CASSQLAGLQYF. V is TRBV5-4 and J is TRBJ2-3; 9 bases are a match to TRBD2. The CDR3 extends over 12 amino acids. Germline-derived CDR1 and CDR2 are SGHNT and YYREEE (reference sequence). V gave up 4 bases and J gave up 12 bases; unmatched junction bases: 6. The full variable domain, its missing parts supplied by reference TRBV5-4 and TRBJ2-3, is ETGVTQSPTHLIKTRGQQVTLRCSSQSGHNTVSWYQQALGQGPQFIFQYYREEENGRGNFPPRFSGLQFPNYSSELNVNALELDDSALYLCASSQLAGLQYFGPGTRLTVL.

This clone has only a few counts. The V call is TRBV15, the J call TRBJ1-2; D is perhaps TRBD1 (5 bases). The CDR3 is 16 residues long. Trimming left V 1 base short and J 4 bases short, with 16 bases between. Germline V gene sequence: CDR1 LNHNV, CDR2 YYDKDF (reference sequence). In DNA form, the CDR3 reads TGTGCCACCAGCAGAGGGACGGGGGTAAATAGCTATGGCTACACCTTC. As protein: CATSRGTGVNSYGYTF.

The chain joins TRBV13 to TRBJ1-2; 8 bases map to TRBD1. Trimming took 5 bases from V and 4 from J; bases not matched to a gene: 9. The CDR3 extends over 15 amino acids. CDR1 PRHDT and CDR2 FYEKMQ come from the germline V gene (reference sequence). In DNA, the CDR3 is TGTGCCAGCAGCACAGGGGGGGGACCGAGCTATGGCTACACCTTC. It specifies CASSTGGGPSYGYTF.

This rearrangement joins TRBV2 to TRBJ2-5; 10 bases map to TRBD2. The DNA matches TRBJ2-7 better at its end, which makes the J call doubtful. Germline CDR1 is SNHLY and CDR2 is FYNNEI. This CDR3 contains 16 residues. CDR3 in amino acids: CASSATSGVLSYEQYF. CDR3 sequence (DNA): TGTGCCAGCAGCGCCACTAGCGGGGTCCTCTCCTACGAGCAGTACTTC.

In nucleotides, the CDR3 is TGTGCCAGCAGCCGGGGACAGTACGGCCAAGAGACCCAGTACTTC. It specifies CASSRGQYGQETQYF. The chain uses TRBV7-9 and TRBJ2-5; TRBD1 matches at 7 bases. The CDR3 covers 15 residues. Germline lookup yields CDR1 SEHNR and CDR2 FQNEAQ (reference sequence). V gave up 5 bases and J gave up 1 base; unmatched junction bases: 7.

The chain combines TRBV7-9 with TRBJ1-1; no clear D. The germline gives CDR1 SEHNR, CDR2 FQNEAQ (reference sequence). The CDR3 is 12 amino acids. Trimming took 5 bases from V and 0 from J, leaving 4 bases between them. The CDR3 is CASSVMNTEAFF. Written as DNA, the CDR3 is TGTGCCAGCAGCGTAATGAACACTGAAGCTTTCTTT.

The rearrangement uses TRBV7-2 and TRBJ1-5; D is unresolved. V was pared by 1 base and J by 6 bases, with 4 bases between. Germline assignment: CDR1 SGHTA and CDR2 FQGNSA. The CDR3 is 12 residues long. The chain's CDR3 is CASSLGPQPQHF. CDR3 nucleotide sequence: TGTGCCAGCAGCTTAGGGCCTCAGCCCCAGCATTTT. The full variable domain, with the rest looked up from reference TRBV7-2 and TRBJ1-5, is GAGVSQSPSNKVTEKGKDVELRCDPISGHTALYWYRQSLGQGLEFLIYFQGNSAPDKSGLPSDRFSAERTGGSVSTLTIQRTQQEDSAVYLCASSLGPQPQHFGDGTRLSIL.

The chain couples TRBV5-4 to TRBJ1-3; possibly TRBD1 for D (6 bases). The CDR3 is made up of 14 amino acids. The germline V gene has CDR1 SGHNT and CDR2 YYREEE (reference sequence). V was clipped by 4 bases and J by 1 base, with 9 bases between them. DNA for the CDR3: TGTGCCAGCAGCATAACAGGGTCTGGAAACACCATATATTTT. Translated, it gives CASSITGSGNTIYF.

This chain joins TRBV2 and TRBJ2-1; TRBD1 matches 7 bases. This CDR3 spans 15 amino acids. The J segment lost 4 bases and the V segment lost 3 bases, leaving 6 bases of the junction unmatched. The germline V gene encodes CDR1 SNHLY and CDR2 FYNNEI. CDR3 protein: CASSDLGQPYNEQFF. The CDR3 region has the DNA TGTGCCAGCAGTGACCTGGGACAGCCATACAATGAGCAGTTCTTC.